Shown below are 22 T cell receptor beta chains from a single sample sequenced in a study of T-cell memory formation after mild COVID-19. TCRdb reprocessed the 5' RACE reads via MiXCR and lists one record per CDR3 protein. The table includes around 320,000 distinct CDR3 sequences, around 19% detected once. Sequencing input: PBMCs or a T cell subset sorted from them (not recorded which). The source is a man aged 18 to 29 who had mild COVID-19 (a few samples of this study predate the infection). Cell type and time point are not known.

This sequence joins TRBV5-1 and TRBJ2-7, with 9 bases identical to TRBD1. The ends lost 1 base at V and 2 bases at J; junction bases unmatched: 4. Germline V lookup: CDR1 SGHRS, CDR2 YFSETQ. CDR3 length: 15 amino acids. CDR3 sequence reads: CASSLTGGNTYEQYF. CDR3 coding DNA: TGCGCCAGCAGCTTGACAGGGGGCAACACCTACGAGCAGTACTTC.

This chain connects TRBV5-1 to TRBJ2-7; D is perhaps TRBD1 (6 bases). The germline V gene has CDR1 SGHRS and CDR2 YFSETQ. The CDR3 spans 16 residues. V was trimmed by 4 bases and J by 0 bases, leaving 17 bases between them. The CDR3 nucleotides are TGCGCCAGCAGCCCCGGTGCCGGACAGAGCTCCTACGAGCAGTACTTC. It encodes CASSPGAGQSSYEQYF.

The rearrangement joins TRBV7-2 to TRBJ1-2; D gene ambiguous. V lost 5 bases to trimming and J lost 1 base, with 17 bases between them. The germline V gene encodes CDR1 SGHTA and CDR2 FQGNSA. The CDR3 covers 16 residues. The CDR3, as DNA: TGTGCCAGCAGCCCAGGACCTGAGCCAAATAACTATGGCTACACCTTC. It translates to CASSPGPEPNNYGYTF.

The chain has TRBV7-8 and TRBJ1-5; TRBD1 is a possible D gene (6 bases). The germline CDR1 and CDR2 sequences are SGHVS and FQNEAQ. V dropped 4 bases and J dropped 2 bases, with 15 bases sitting between them. The length of the CDR3 is 16 residues. The CDR3 sequence: CASSSYRGQGNQPQHF. DNA for the CDR3: TGTGCCAGCAGCTCGTACCGGGGGCAGGGCAATCAGCCCCAGCATTTT.

This clonotype was observed a few times. The rearrangement joins TRBV7-9 to TRBJ2-1; maybe TRBD1 (6 bases). Trimming shortened V by 5 bases and J by 6 bases, and 11 bases separated the two germline ends. The CDR3 length is 13 residues. The germline V gene has CDR1 SEHNR and CDR2 FQNEAQ (reference sequence). CDR3 amino acids: CASSESTGNEQFF. In nucleotides, the CDR3 is TGTGCCAGCAGCGAATCGACAGGCAATGAGCAGTTCTTC.

This rearrangement joins TRBV29-1 to TRBJ2-1; possible D gene TRBD1, 7 bases. The CDR3 runs to 11 residues. Germline lookup yields CDR1 SQVTM and CDR2 ANQGSEA. Trimming stripped 6 bases from V and 8 bases from J, with 11 bases between. CDR3 bases: TGCAGCGTCGACAGGGACTATGAGCAGTTCTTC. Amino acids: CSVDRDYEQFF.

Ten or more counts support this clonotype. The V call is TRBV6-1, the J call TRBJ2-1, with a tentative D call TRBD1 (5 bases). The germline V gene encodes CDR1 MNHNS and CDR2 SASEGT. V lost 6 bases, J lost 5 bases, and 17 bases lay in between. The length of the CDR3 is 15 residues. The CDR3 region has the DNA TGTGCCAGCAGGTACCTGGGGCAGGTCCACAATGAGCAGTTCTTC. Translating it yields CASRYLGQVHNEQFF.

J is TRBJ2-2 and V is TRBV7-6; D remains unclear. Germline lookup yields CDR1 SGHVS and CDR2 FNYEAQ. The CDR3 is 15 residues long. With 5 bases removed from V and 4 bases from J, the gap between germline ends came to 14 bases. In DNA form, the CDR3 reads TGTGCCAGCAGCCCCAGACCGGGTCCCACCGGGGAGCTGTTTTTT. Its translation: CASSPRPGPTGELFF.

This chain connects TRBV19 to TRBJ2-5; TRBD1 agrees at 9 bases. The V and J ends lost 6 bases and 3 bases, in that order; junction bases with no gene match: 2. Germline CDR1 reads LNHDA; CDR2 reads SQIVND (reference sequence). The CDR3 is 13 amino acids. CDR3 DNA sequence: TGTGCCAGTAGCCGGACAGGGGAAGAGACCCAGTACTTC. Encoded protein: CASSRTGEETQYF.

The chain carries TRBV5-1 and TRBJ2-3; D ambiguous. CDR3 length: 16 residues. CDR1 is SGHRS, CDR2 YFSETQ, per germline. V lost 4 bases, J lost 2 bases, and 17 bases lay in between. The chain's CDR3 is CASSASRSSDTDTQYF. The DNA for the CDR3 is TGCGCCAGCAGCGCGTCGCGGAGCTCCGACACAGATACGCAGTATTTT.

The chain employs TRBV6-2 or TRBV6-3 and TRBJ2-1; 7 nucleotides agree with TRBD1. Trimming cost V 8 bases and J 10 bases; bases outside gene matches: 11. This CDR3 has 13 residues. Germline lookup yields CDR1 MNHEY and CDR2 SVGEGT. DNA of the CDR3: TGTGCCAGCGGCCGGGACAGAACCGAAGAGCAGTTCTTC. Its protein product is CASGRDRTEEQFF.

This clonotype has a count of ten or more. The chain is built from TRBV7-9 and TRBJ2-7; 8 bases line up with TRBD1. Germline V gene data show CDR1 as SEHNR and CDR2 as FQNEAQ (reference sequence). After removal of 1 base from V and 6 bases from J, the junction contained 2 bases not matched to a gene. The CDR3 length is 13 residues. CDR3 bases: TGTGCCAGCAGCTTAGGGACAGGGCGCGAGCAGTACTTC. Translated, it gives CASSLGTGREQYF.

This clonotype was seen repeatedly, ten times or more. The J gene is TRBJ2-1, the V gene TRBV7-3; 8 nucleotides align to TRBD2. Germline V CDR1 and CDR2: SGHTA, FQGTGA. V was pared by 4 bases and J by 5 bases, with 10 bases of the junction left unmatched. The CDR3 length is 16 residues. DNA of the CDR3: TGTGCCAGCAGCTCCCGCGGGCGGGGGGCGCACAATGAGCAGTTCTTC. It is translated as CASSSRGRGAHNEQFF.

This clonotype was seen a handful of times. For the CDR3, the DNA is TGTGCCAGCAGCTACCCCGACAGGGTTCGTGGCTACACCTTC. This gives the protein CASSYPDRVRGYTF. The chain combines TRBV7-2 with TRBJ1-2, with 7 bases matching TRBD1. This CDR3 has 14 residues. V trimming: 4 bases; J trimming: 7 bases; junction bases outside the gene matches: 9. Germline-derived CDR1 and CDR2 are SGHTA and FQGNSA.

The chain employs TRBV27 and TRBJ1-2; D is uncertain. From germline, CDR1 is MNHEY and CDR2 SMNVEV (reference sequence). V lost 0 bases to trimming and J lost 4 bases, with 12 bases between them. CDR3 length equals 15 residues. The CDR3 protein is CASSLSSGKGYGYTF. The CDR3 DNA follows: TGTGCCAGCAGTTTATCATCCGGGAAGGGCTATGGCTACACCTTC.

This clonotype appeared a few times. The chain links TRBV2 to TRBJ2-7; TRBD1 agrees at 11 bases. The germline V gene has CDR1 SNHLY and CDR2 FYNNEI. The CDR3 contains 13 residues. With 8 bases clipped from V and 3 bases from J, the junction kept 3 bases outside the gene matches. The CDR3: CASGGTGGYEQYF. The CDR3 coding sequence is TGTGCCAGCGGGGGGACAGGGGGCTACGAGCAGTACTTC.

V gene TRBV28 combines with J gene TRBJ2-4, with D perhaps TRBD1 (6 bases). Trimming removed 2 bases at V and 8 bases at J, with 10 bases between. The CDR3 sequence is 13 residues long. Looked up from germline, CDR1 is MDHEN and CDR2 is SYDVKM. The CDR3 DNA sequence: TGTGCCAGCAGTTTAGCAGGGGCCGACATTCAGTACTTC. Protein: CASSLAGADIQYF.

This clonotype appeared a few times. V and J are TRBV6-5 and TRBJ2-7; TRBD2 agrees at 7 bases. Germline CDR1 MNHEY, CDR2 SVGAGI. This CDR3 comprises 17 residues. The V and J ends lost 6 bases and 2 bases, in that order; junction bases with no gene match: 16. CDR3 bases: TGTGCCAGCAGGCCCGTCGGGACTACCCTTAGGCCCTACGAGCAGTACTTC. Its protein is CASRPVGTTLRPYEQYF.

The chain carries TRBV6-5 and TRBJ1-2; no definite D call. The ends were cut back, 0 bases at V and 3 bases at J, with 11 bases in the middle. The length of the CDR3 is 15 residues. Per germline, CDR1 MNHEY and CDR2 SVGAGI. CDR3: CASSYSISTDYGYTF. The CDR3 DNA sequence: TGTGCCAGCAGTTACTCGATAAGTACGGACTATGGCTACACCTTC.

For this clonotype: This may arise from a read error, as a much more abundant clone is one base away. This chain uses TRBV6-5 with TRBJ2-2; TRBD1 is a possible D gene (6 bases). This CDR3 comprises 15 residues. Trimming left V 9 bases short and J 4 bases short, with 18 bases between. Germline values: CDR1 MNHEY, CDR2 SVGAGI. CDR3 protein: CARSPGVPATGELFF. The CDR3 coding sequence is TGTGCCAGAAGCCCAGGGGTTCCGGCCACCGGGGAGCTGTTTTTT.

This clonotype was found a few times. The V call is TRBV7-2, the J call TRBJ1-2, with 8 bases matching TRBD1. The V gene's germline CDR1 is SGHTA and CDR2 FQGNSA. V gave up 0 bases and J gave up 7 bases; unmatched junction bases: 4. The CDR3 runs 14 residues. The CDR3 protein is CASSLAARGLGYTF. Here the CDR3 DNA reads TGTGCCAGCAGCTTAGCTGCCAGGGGGCTTGGCTACACCTTC. Supplemented by reference TRBV7-2 and TRBJ1-2, the full variable domain reads GAGVSQSPSNKVTEKGKDVELRCDPISGHTALYWYRQSLGQGLEFLIYFQGNSAPDKSGLPSDRFSAERTGGSVSTLTIQRTQQEDSAVYLCASSLAARGLGYTFGSGTRLTVV.

J is TRBJ1-5 and V is TRBV4-2; 7 positions agree with TRBD1. The germline CDR1 and CDR2 sequences are LGHNA and YNFKEQ. The CDR3 extends over 14 amino acids. V lost 4 bases, J lost 4 bases, and 4 bases stayed unmatched. CDR3 loop: CASSRTGANQPQHF. The CDR3 region has the DNA TGTGCCAGCAGCCGGACAGGAGCTAATCAGCCCCAGCATTTT.